The 28 T cell receptor beta chains below all came from one sample that was sequenced in a study of blood T cell repertoires in COVID-19. Using immunoSEQ multiplex PCR, the repertoire was profiled, and TCRdb retains in-frame clones only, with some absent. Found here are about 320,000 clones, 90% of them singletons; the top ten hold 2% to 3%. The sample was PBMCs or T cells enriched from blood (not recorded which). All receptors come from a man aged 60 to 69 who had recovered from COVID-19.

The chain couples TRBV27 to TRBJ1-2, with 8 bases matching TRBD1. The trim removed 2 bases at V and 5 bases at J, leaving 4 bases unmatched. From germline, CDR1 is MNHEY and CDR2 SMNVEV (reference sequence). The CDR3 loop spans 14 amino acids. The DNA for the CDR3 is TGTGCCAGCAGTTTAGCCGGGACAGGATATGGCTACACCTTC. Amino acids: CASSLAGTGYGYTF.

This clone was counted a few times. J is TRBJ1-1 and V is TRBV11-2; 8 nucleotides agree with TRBD1. The CDR3 covers 15 residues. Per the germline V gene, CDR1 is SGHAT and CDR2 is FQNNGV. The V gene end was trimmed by 5 bases and the J gene end by 0 bases; junction bases not matched to a gene: 5. The CDR3 region has the DNA TGTGCCAGCAGCCCAGGACAGGGAATGAACACTGAAGCTTTCTTT. Amino acids: CASSPGQGMNTEAFF.

V usage is TRBV11-2 and J usage is TRBJ1-5; 7 nucleotides match TRBD1. Germline V lookup: CDR1 SGHAT, CDR2 FQNNGV. This CDR3 has 15 residues. J was trimmed by 7 bases and V by 5 bases; bases with no gene match: 11. CDR3 sequence: CASSPTGVSGQPQHF. DNA for the CDR3: TGTGCCAGCAGCCCCACAGGGGTGTCAGGCCAGCCCCAGCATTTT.

This chain joins TRBV12-2 and TRBJ2-7; the table's D call, TRBD2, has no DNA check behind it. TRBV12-2 is a pseudogene locus. CDR3 length: 13 residues. The CDR3 spells CASRLGSSYEQYF. The DNA for the CDR3 is TGTGCAAGTCGCTTAGGGAGCTCCTACGAGCAGTACTTC.

The gene calls are TRBV4-1 and TRBJ1-2; D uncertain. Trimming cost V 4 bases and J 4 bases, with 10 bases left between them. The CDR3 has 13 amino acids. Germline CDR1 is MGHRA and CDR2 is YSYEKL. CDR3: CASSPGEFYGYTF. The DNA for the CDR3 is TGCGCCAGCAGCCCCGGAGAGTTCTATGGCTACACCTTC.

This chain connects TRBV6-5 to TRBJ1-1, with D unclear. Germline V gene data show CDR1 as MNHEY and CDR2 as SVGAGI. The CDR3 spans 14 residues. Trimming cost V 0 bases and J 6 bases, with 11 bases left between them. CDR3 sequence (DNA): TGTGCCAGCAGTTACTCTAGACTAGTGGCTGAAGCTTTCTTT. It is translated as CASSYSRLVAEAFF.

The rearrangement joins TRBV6-5 to TRBJ1-2, with 7 bases identical to TRBD1. V lost 4 bases and J lost 4; bases outside the gene matches: 6. Germline values: CDR1 MNHEY, CDR2 SVGAGI. This CDR3 has 14 residues. Here the CDR3 reads CASSLTGTAYGYTF. The CDR3 nucleotides read TGTGCCAGCAGTTTAACCGGGACAGCCTATGGCTACACCTTC.

The J gene is TRBJ2-7, the V gene TRBV2; D is unclear. The V gene's germline CDR1 is SNHLY and CDR2 FYNNEI. Between the trimmed V and J ends, which lost 6 bases and 0 bases, there was a span of 15 bases. CDR3 size: 15 residues. The CDR3 DNA follows: TGTGCCAGCAGCAGAACACAAGAATTCTCCTACGAGCAGTACTTC. It is translated as CASSRTQEFSYEQYF.

The chain uses TRBV24-1 and TRBJ2-5; 7 bases are shared with TRBD1. Trimming at V came to 4 bases and at J to 4 bases, leaving 11 bases not matched to a gene. Looked up from germline, CDR1 is KGHDR and CDR2 is SFDVKD. CDR3 length equals 16 residues. CDR3 loop: CATSDRLTGLGETQYF. The CDR3 DNA follows: TGTGCCACCAGTGACCGACTGACAGGGCTAGGAGAGACCCAGTACTTC.

The chain recombines TRBV18 with TRBJ2-3, with 9 bases lining up with TRBD2. The V gene end was trimmed by 0 bases and the J gene end by 2 bases; junction bases not matched to a gene: 6. CDR1 and CDR2 from the germline V gene are KGHSH and LQKENI. CDR3 length: 17 amino acids. The CDR3 bases are TGTGCCAGCTCACCACCGACTCAGCGGGGGGCCACAGATACGCAGTATTTT. Protein product: CASSPPTQRGATDTQYF.

V gene TRBV30 combines with J gene TRBJ1-2; TRBD1 is a possible D gene (6 bases). This CDR3 region has 13 residues. Germline V lookup: CDR1 GTSNPN, CDR2 SVGIG (reference sequence). Trimming left V 0 bases short and J 8 bases short, with 13 bases between. The CDR3 region is CAWSVLPGQGYTF. CDR3 in DNA: TGTGCCTGGAGTGTATTGCCAGGACAGGGCTACACCTTC.

This chain joins TRBV7-6 and TRBJ2-2, with D possibly being TRBD2 (6 bases). The CDR3 totals 18 residues. The germline V gene encodes CDR1 SGHVS and CDR2 FNYEAQ. Trimming left V 1 base short and J 4 bases short, with 19 bases between. This chain's CDR3 is CASSLVYLSPGGTGELFF. DNA for the CDR3: TGTGCCAGCAGCTTAGTATATTTGAGCCCCGGGGGCACCGGGGAGCTGTTTTTT.

This clone has just a few counts. The chain is built from TRBV7-2 and TRBJ2-1; TRBD2 agrees at 12 bases. V lost 5 bases and J lost 6; bases outside the gene matches: 8. The CDR3 runs 16 residues. Germline CDR1 reads SGHTA; CDR2 reads FQGNSA. In DNA, the CDR3 is TGTGCCAGCAGCCGTTGGACTAGCGGGGTCCGCAATGAGCAGTTCTTC. The encoded protein is CASSRWTSGVRNEQFF.

The rearrangement links TRBV30 to TRBJ2-6; 7 bases line up with TRBD1. Germline CDR1 and CDR2: GTSNPN and SVGIG (reference sequence). Trimming cost V 5 bases and J 0 bases; bases outside gene matches: 10. The CDR3 runs 17 residues. In DNA form, the CDR3 reads TGTGCCTGGGCGATTGTGGGACAGAGCTCTGGGGCCAACGTCCTGACTTTC. The encoded protein is CAWAIVGQSSGANVLTF.

This clone has only one observation. The chain combines TRBV6-5 with TRBJ1-2; tentatively, D is TRBD1 (5 bases). The CDR3 runs 12 residues. V gave up 6 bases and J gave up 8 bases, with 13 bases separating them. CDR1 MNHEY and CDR2 SVGAGI come from the germline V gene. The CDR3 protein is CASSGGIHGYTF. As DNA, the CDR3 is TGTGCCAGCAGCGGGGGAATTCACGGCTACACCTTC.

The chain couples TRBV10-3 to TRBJ1-4; D is unclear. CDR3 length: 14 residues. Germline V gene sequence: CDR1 ENHRY, CDR2 SYGVKD. The ends were cut back, 6 bases at V and 3 bases at J, with 11 bases in the middle. In DNA form, the CDR3 reads TGTGCCATCAGACCCGGTTTAGCTAATGAAAAACTGTTTTTT. Translating gives CAIRPGLANEKLFF.

The chain is built from TRBV19 and TRBJ1-5; 9 bases fit TRBD1. Germline loops: CDR1 LNHDA, CDR2 SQIVND (reference sequence). The CDR3 totals 18 residues. J was trimmed by 3 bases and V by 6 bases; bases with no gene match: 15. CDR3 bases: TGTGCCAGTAGAGTAACAGGGGGCGCGGTAATGTTCAATCAGCCCCAGCATTTT. Translation: CASRVTGGAVMFNQPQHF.

V is TRBV5-5 and J is TRBJ2-7, with D perhaps TRBD1 (5 bases). The ends were cut back, 0 bases at V and 3 bases at J, with 13 bases in the middle. The CDR3 consists of 15 residues. CDR1 and CDR2 from the germline V gene are SGHKS and YYEKEE (reference sequence). This CDR3 reads CASSLAAGNIYEQYF. In DNA, the CDR3 is TGTGCCAGCAGCTTGGCTGCAGGGAACATCTACGAGCAGTACTTC.

The chain has TRBV9 and TRBJ1-6, with TRBD1 matching over 9 bases. V lost 5 bases and J lost 9; bases outside the gene matches: 6. CDR1 and CDR2 from the germline V gene are SGDLS and YYNGEE. This CDR3 spans 14 amino acids. CDR3: CASRGGQGGSPLHF. Written as DNA, the CDR3 is TGTGCCAGCAGGGGGGGACAGGGAGGTTCACCCCTCCACTTT. Variable domain in full (rest from reference TRBV9 and TRBJ1-6): DSGVTQTPKHLITATGQRVTLRCSPRSGDLSVYWYQQSLDQGLQFLIQYYNGEERAKGNILERFSAQQFPDLHSELNLSSLELGDSALYFCASRGGQGGSPLHFGNGTRLTVT.

CDR3 in DNA: TGCGCCAGCAGCGGGACAGGGGACGGGGGATACGAGCAGTACTTC. Translated: CASSGTGDGGYEQYF. The V call is TRBV5-1, the J call TRBJ2-7, with 10 nucleotides matching TRBD1. The junction had 8 bases not matched to a gene; V was cut back by 4 bases and J by 4 bases. From germline, CDR1 is SGHRS and CDR2 YFSETQ. The CDR3 sequence is 15 residues long.

This rearrangement joins TRBV29-1 to TRBJ1-2; 9 bases line up with TRBD1. Trimming at V came to 3 bases and at J to 8 bases, leaving 13 bases not matched to a gene. The CDR3 loop spans 15 amino acids. The germline V gene encodes CDR1 SQVTM and CDR2 ANQGSEA. CDR3 sequence (DNA): TGCAGCGTTGAGGGGGACAGGGAGCTCCTTGGAGGCTACACCTTC. It specifies CSVEGDRELLGGYTF.

This clone has just one count. CDR3 coding DNA: TGTGCCAGCAGCTCTAGCGGGCTAGCGGAGACCCAGTACTTC. Translation gives CASSSSGLAETQYF. The V and J genes are TRBV7-9 and TRBJ2-5; 8 bases map to TRBD2. Unmatched junction bases numbered 6, after V lost 4 bases and J lost 5 bases. Germline-derived CDR1 and CDR2 are SEHNR and FQNEAQ (reference sequence). The CDR3 totals 14 residues.

V gene TRBV14 combines with J gene TRBJ2-3; 9 bases map to TRBD2. The CDR3 runs 16 residues. Germline V lookup: CDR1 SGHDN, CDR2 FVKESK. The V and J ends lost 1 base and 5 bases, in that order; junction bases with no gene match: 7. CDR3 DNA sequence: TGTGCCAGCAGCCAAGTCCGGGGACTAGCCGTAGATACGCAGTATTTT. Its protein product is CASSQVRGLAVDTQYF.

The chain joins TRBV28 to TRBJ1-2; the D gene is possibly TRBD1 (5 bases). CDR1 and CDR2 (germline): MDHEN, SYDVKM. The CDR3 is 13 residues long. V was trimmed by 5 bases and J by 2 bases, leaving 9 bases between them. The chain's CDR3 is CASSRRQNYGYTF. Here the CDR3 DNA reads TGTGCCAGCAGTCGGAGACAGAACTATGGCTACACCTTC.

The V call is TRBV28, the J call TRBJ1-2, with 7 bases that match TRBD1. J lost 8 bases, V lost 3 bases, and 6 bases had no gene match. The CDR3 is 13 amino acids. Germline values: CDR1 MDHEN, CDR2 SYDVKM. The CDR3 sequence is CASSFSQGRGYTF. CDR3 DNA sequence: TGTGCCAGCAGTTTCTCACAGGGGCGCGGCTACACCTTC.

The chain joins TRBV29-1 to TRBJ2-5; maybe TRBD2 (5 bases). The CDR3 contains 14 residues. V was shortened by 6 bases and J by 7 bases, with 21 bases between the two germline ends. Germline V CDR1 and CDR2: SQVTM, ANQGSEA. The CDR3 here is CSVGLLGLAGTQYF. DNA for the CDR3: TGCAGCGTGGGTTTACTGGGTCTAGCAGGGACCCAGTACTTC.

In DNA, the CDR3 is TGCGCCAGCAGCCCTAGTTTGGCTGGGGCCAACGTCCTGACTTTC. This gives the protein CASSPSLAGANVLTF. The rearrangement uses TRBV5-1 and TRBJ2-6; D remains ambiguous. Trimming cost V 4 bases and J 2 bases, with 10 bases left between them. Germline CDR1 reads SGHRS; CDR2 reads YFSETQ. The CDR3 runs 15 residues.

The rearrangement uses TRBV27 and TRBJ2-7, with D perhaps TRBD2 (6 bases). The germline gives CDR1 MNHEY, CDR2 SMNVEV (reference sequence). The ends were cut back, 5 bases at V and 4 bases at J, with 15 bases in the middle. This CDR3 has 14 residues. The CDR3 protein is CASSQGLRGYEQYF. The CDR3 nucleotides read TGTGCCAGCAGTCAAGGACTCCGGGGGTACGAGCAGTACTTC.